This TCR beta chain was identified during a study of CD8 T cells in Susac syndrome. This CDR3 comprises 18 residues. J lost 0 bases, V lost 4 bases, and 8 bases had no gene match. Germline V CDR1 and CDR2: ENHRY, SYGVKD. Random hexamers served to reverse transcribe roughly 0.45 to 1 ug RNA. MiXCR, applied by TCRdb to the immunoSEQ multiplex PCR reads, yields one record per CDR3 protein. The table lists approximately 190,000 distinct CDR3 sequences, 90% to 96% of them singletons, with around 0.1% in the top ten. This clonotype originated in a human donor with Susac syndrome. The chain carries TRBV10-3 and TRBJ2-6; 8 nucleotides match TRBD1. Sequenced: CD4+ T cells from PBMCs. In DNA, the CDR3 is TGTGCCATCAGTGGGCCGGGACAGGCCGTCTCTGGGGCCAACGTCCTGACTTTC. Translated: CAISGPGQAVSGANVLTF.